This TCR beta chain originates from a study of T cell responses to AZD1222 COVID-19 vaccine. TCRdb keeps only in-frame clones here, not all; method: immunoSEQ multiplex PCR. This repertoire shows some 140,000 clones, 75% to 90% found once; its top ten account for about 4%. Trimming stripped 3 bases from V and 6 bases from J, with 14 bases between. CDR3 size: 13 residues. Germline V CDR1 and CDR2: SQVTM, ANQGSEA. This specimen was peripheral blood, taken on day 0 of AZD1222 vaccination. V gene TRBV29-1 combines with J gene TRBJ1-2, with D tentatively TRBD1 (6 bases). The sequence derives from an adult in good health. CDR3 DNA sequence: TGCAGCGTTGATAACACCCGGGGGCATGGCTACACCTTC. It yields the protein CSVDNTRGHGYTF.